The next 13 T cell receptor beta chains were all read from a single sample in a study of regulatory T cells in long-lasting Graves disease. Sequencing libraries for TCR beta were prepared with iRepertoire HTBI primers and Arm-PCR of CDR3 regions. MiXCR, run by TCRdb on the multiplex PCR reads, gives a single entry per CDR3 protein. Here the sample spans approximately 360,000 distinct CDR3 sequences, roughly 23% being singletons. Time point meaning: persistent/refractory GD, antithyroid drugs over 5 years with positive TRAb. Extracted PBMC RNA gave rise to the TCR library. The source material was peripheral blood mononuclear cells (PBMCs), sampled when the disease was refractory, from a patient treated with antithyroid drugs. The receptor source for this set is a woman in her 40s with Graves disease.

CDR3: CASSFRREQETQYF. CDR3 nucleotides: TGTGCCAGCAGCTTCCGGCGGGAGCAGGAGACCCAGTACTTC. V usage is TRBV5-4 and J usage is TRBJ2-5, with 7 bases fitting TRBD2. Trimming at V came to 2 bases and at J to 5 bases, leaving 6 bases not matched to a gene. The CDR3 totals 14 residues. Germline CDR1 and CDR2: SGHNT and YYREEE (reference sequence).

This clonotype occurred many times. The V call is TRBV28, the J call TRBJ1-1; TRBD1 matches 7 bases. V shed 4 bases, J shed 6 bases, and the junction held 8 bases outside the gene matches. CDR1 is MDHEN, CDR2 SYDVKM, per germline. This CDR3 is 14 amino acids long. The CDR3 region is CASSSYRGGPEAFF. The CDR3 region has the DNA TGTGCCAGCAGTTCTTACAGGGGAGGCCCTGAAGCTTTCTTT. Variable domain in full (rest from reference TRBV28 and TRBJ1-1): DVKVTQSSRYLVKRTGEKVFLECVQDMDHENMFWYRQDPGLGLRLIYFSYDVKMKEKGDIPEGYSVSREKKERFSLILESASTNQTSMYLCASSSYRGGPEAFFGQGTRLTVV.

The rearrangement links TRBV5-1 to TRBJ1-1, with 7 bases that match TRBD1. CDR3 length equals 15 residues. CDR1 and CDR2 (germline): SGHRS, YFSETQ. After removal of 4 bases from V and 5 bases from J, the junction contained 11 bases not matched to a gene. The CDR3 DNA follows: TGCGCCAGCAGCCCTCGACGGGACAGTTTGACTGAAGCTTTCTTT. Translated, it gives CASSPRRDSLTEAFF.

A few counts support this clonotype. The rearrangement uses TRBV29-1 and TRBJ1-1, with a tentative D call TRBD1 (6 bases). CDR3 length equals 12 residues. CDR1 and CDR2 (germline): SQVTM, ANQGSEA. The DNA for the CDR3 is TGCACCGCAGGGGACCCGAACACTGAAGCTTTCTTT. It specifies CTAGDPNTEAFF.

The table lists this clonotype with many counts. This chain joins TRBV11-2 and TRBJ1-6; tentatively, D is TRBD1 (6 bases). The CDR3 length is 16 residues. In germline, CDR1 is SGHAT, CDR2 FQNNGV. The V end was cut by 5 bases, the J end by 0 bases, with 11 bases between. The CDR3 protein is CASSPGGLSYNSPLHF. DNA for the CDR3: TGTGCCAGCAGCCCCGGGGGCCTCTCCTATAATTCACCCCTCCACTTT.

This clonotype was seen more than once but under ten times. This sequence joins TRBV19 and TRBJ1-4; no clear D. Germline V lookup: CDR1 LNHDA, CDR2 SQIVND (reference sequence). This CDR3 is built from 16 residues. V lost 0 bases, J lost 1 base, and 9 bases lay in between. CDR3 nucleotides: TGTGCCAGTAGTATAGATCTGAAGGGAACTAATGAAAAACTGTTTTTT. Translation gives CASSIDLKGTNEKLFF. Based on the CDR3 plus reference TRBV19 and TRBJ1-4, the full variable domain is DGGITQSPKYLFRKEGQNVTLSCEQNLNHDAMYWYRQDPGQGLRLIYYSQIVNDFQKGDIAEGYSVSREKKESFPLTVTSAQKNPTAFYLCASSIDLKGTNEKLFFGSGTQLSVL.

The V call is TRBV3-1, the J call TRBJ2-5; D gene ambiguous. With 0 bases removed from V and 0 bases from J, the gap between germline ends came to 11 bases. Looked up from germline, CDR1 is LGHDT and CDR2 is YNNKEL (reference sequence). The CDR3 covers 16 residues. The CDR3 here is CASSQDLTVYQETQYF. The CDR3 DNA is TGTGCCAGCAGCCAAGATCTTACAGTCTACCAAGAGACCCAGTACTTC.

The chain links TRBV4-1 to TRBJ1-2; D call uncertain. Trimming removed 5 bases at V and 2 bases at J, with 12 bases between. Per the germline V gene, CDR1 is MGHRA and CDR2 is YSYEKL. The CDR3 has 14 amino acids. In DNA, the CDR3 is TGCGCCAGCAGCGATGACGGGGAGAACTATGGCTACACCTTC. It yields the protein CASSDDGENYGYTF.

The genes are TRBV6-1 and TRBJ1-5; D gene unclear. Germline CDR1 MNHNS, CDR2 SASEGT. V shed 8 bases and J shed 5 bases, with 13 bases lying between them. The CDR3 extends over 13 amino acids. The CDR3 sequence: CASGTREDQPQHF. DNA of the CDR3: TGTGCCAGCGGTACCCGAGAGGATCAGCCCCAGCATTTT.

The chain uses TRBV28 and TRBJ2-1; 9 positions agree with TRBD2. CDR3 length equals 18 residues. V gave up 4 bases and J gave up 0 bases; unmatched junction bases: 10. Germline CDR1 reads MDHEN; CDR2 reads SYDVKM. As DNA, the CDR3 is TGTGCCAGCAGTTCCCTGACTAGCGGCCTAAGCTCCTACAATGAGCAGTTCTTC. This codes for CASSSLTSGLSSYNEQFF.

This CDR3 reads CASGTTTSPQYF. CDR3 in DNA: TGTGCTAGTGGTACAACCACTAGTCCCCAGTACTTC. This chain joins TRBV12-5 and TRBJ2-5, with D possibly TRBD2 on 5 matching bases. The CDR3 extends over 12 amino acids. The V and J ends lost 5 bases and 9 bases respectively, with 13 bases between them. CDR1 LGHNT and CDR2 FRNRAP come from the germline V gene.

This clonotype was counted many times. The chain uses TRBV28 and TRBJ2-5, with 7 bases aligning to TRBD1. This CDR3 has 14 residues. From germline, CDR1 is MDHEN and CDR2 SYDVKM. V lost 6 bases, J lost 2 bases, and 6 bases stayed unmatched. CDR3 nucleotides: TGTGCCAGCAGGGGACGCAGGGGGCAAGAGACCCAGTACTTC. Translating it yields CASRGRRGQETQYF.

This clonotype was observed at least ten times. The chain employs TRBV2 and TRBJ2-5; the D is unclear. Per the germline V gene, CDR1 is SNHLY and CDR2 is FYNNEI. This CDR3 has 15 residues. V lost 5 bases, J lost 0 bases, and 13 bases lay in between. Here the CDR3 DNA reads TGTGCCAGCAGTCCTCTGTGGCCGGACCAAGAGACCCAGTACTTC. Protein product: CASSPLWPDQETQYF.